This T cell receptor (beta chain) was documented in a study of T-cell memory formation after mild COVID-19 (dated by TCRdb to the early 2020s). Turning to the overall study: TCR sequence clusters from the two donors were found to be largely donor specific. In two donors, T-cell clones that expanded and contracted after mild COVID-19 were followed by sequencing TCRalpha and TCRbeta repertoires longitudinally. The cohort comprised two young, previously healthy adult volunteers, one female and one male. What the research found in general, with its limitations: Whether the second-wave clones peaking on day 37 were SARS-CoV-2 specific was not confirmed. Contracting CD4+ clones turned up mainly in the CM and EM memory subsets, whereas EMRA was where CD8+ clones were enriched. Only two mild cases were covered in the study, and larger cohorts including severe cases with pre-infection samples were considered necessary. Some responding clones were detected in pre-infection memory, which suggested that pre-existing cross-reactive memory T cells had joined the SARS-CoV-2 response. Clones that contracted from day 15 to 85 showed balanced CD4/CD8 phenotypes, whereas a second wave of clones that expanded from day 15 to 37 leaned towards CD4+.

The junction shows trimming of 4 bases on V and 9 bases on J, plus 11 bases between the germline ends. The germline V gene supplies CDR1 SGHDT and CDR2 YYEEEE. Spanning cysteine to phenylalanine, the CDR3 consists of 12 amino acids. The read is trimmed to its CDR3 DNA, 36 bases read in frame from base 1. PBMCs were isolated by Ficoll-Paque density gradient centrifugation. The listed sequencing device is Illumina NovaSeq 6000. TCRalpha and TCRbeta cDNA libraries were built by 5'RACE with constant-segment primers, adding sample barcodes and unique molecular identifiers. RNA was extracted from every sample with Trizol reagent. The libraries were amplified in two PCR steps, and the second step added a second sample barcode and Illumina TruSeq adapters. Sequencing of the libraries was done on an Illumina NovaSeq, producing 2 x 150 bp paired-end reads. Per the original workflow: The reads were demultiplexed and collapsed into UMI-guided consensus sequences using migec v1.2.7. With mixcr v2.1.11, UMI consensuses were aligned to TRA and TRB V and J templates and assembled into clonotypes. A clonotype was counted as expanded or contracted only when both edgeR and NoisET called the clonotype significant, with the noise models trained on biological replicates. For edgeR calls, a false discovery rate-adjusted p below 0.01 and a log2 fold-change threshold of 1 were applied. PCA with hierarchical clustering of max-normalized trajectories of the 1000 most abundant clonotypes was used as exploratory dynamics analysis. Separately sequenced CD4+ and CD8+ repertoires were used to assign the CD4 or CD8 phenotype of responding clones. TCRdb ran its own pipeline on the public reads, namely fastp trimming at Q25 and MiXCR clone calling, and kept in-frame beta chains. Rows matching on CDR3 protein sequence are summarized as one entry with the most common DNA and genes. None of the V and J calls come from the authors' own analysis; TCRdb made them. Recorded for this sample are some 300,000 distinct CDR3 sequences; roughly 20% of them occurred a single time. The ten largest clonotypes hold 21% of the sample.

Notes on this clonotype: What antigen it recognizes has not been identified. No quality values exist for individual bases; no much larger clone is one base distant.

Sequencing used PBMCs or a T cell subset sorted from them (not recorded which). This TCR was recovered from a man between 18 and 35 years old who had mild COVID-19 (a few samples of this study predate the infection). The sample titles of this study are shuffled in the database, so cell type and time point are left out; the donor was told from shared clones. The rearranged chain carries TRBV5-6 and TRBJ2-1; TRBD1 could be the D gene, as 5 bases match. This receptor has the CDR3 CASSPGATEQFF. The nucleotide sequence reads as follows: TGTGCCAGCAGCCCTGGGGCGACTGAGCAGTTCTTC.